The 25 T cell receptor beta chains given below trace back to one sample, sequenced in a study of OX40 agonist ivuxolimab in advanced cancers. The assay was immunoSEQ multiplex PCR, and TCRdb's table has in-frame clones only and misses some. The data show about 82,000 clones, with around 85% seen just once and 2% to 2.5% held by the top ten. This material consisted of CD4+ or CD8+ T cells sorted from blood, taken in a trial of the OX40 agonist ivuxolimab. These receptors came from an adult with an advanced solid tumor such as melanoma, head and neck, liver or kidney cancer.

This clone was recorded only once. For the CDR3, the DNA is TGTGCCACCAGCAGGGACAGGCAGTCCCAGCATTTT. Amino acid sequence: CATSRDRQSQHF. The V call is TRBV15, the J call TRBJ1-5; 7 positions agree with TRBD1. The CDR3 is 12 amino acids. V lost 3 bases to trimming and J lost 11 bases; unmatched junction nucleotides: 4. The germline V gene has CDR1 LNHNV and CDR2 YYDKDF (reference sequence).

This clone has just a few counts. The sample holds other DNA sequences that translate to the same CDR3. The chain joins TRBV2 to TRBJ1-2; 9 bases map to TRBD1. Germline CDR1 and CDR2: SNHLY and FYNNEI. V lost 6 bases and J lost 3; bases outside the gene matches: 8. The CDR3 extends over 15 amino acids. The CDR3 region is CASSPGTGSDYGYTF. CDR3 in DNA: TGTGCCAGCAGCCCCGGGACAGGGAGCGACTATGGCTACACCTTC. The entire variable domain, with the rest obtained from reference TRBV2 and TRBJ1-2, is as follows: EPEVTQTPSHQVTQMGQEVILRCVPISNHLYFYWYRQILGQKVEFLVSFYNNEISEKSEIFDDQFSVERPDGSNFTLKIRSTKLEDSAMYFCASSPGTGSDYGYTFGSGTRLTVV.

This chain uses TRBV9 with TRBJ1-6, with no clear D. The CDR3 has 15 amino acids. Trimming removed 0 bases at V and 8 bases at J, with 12 bases between. Germline assignment: CDR1 SGDLS and CDR2 YYNGEE. The CDR3 here is CASSVDRGRDSPLHF. As DNA, the CDR3 is TGTGCCAGCAGCGTAGACAGAGGTCGTGATTCACCCCTCCACTTT.

J is TRBJ2-7 and V is TRBV30; D gene unclear. The V end lost 3 bases, the J end lost 3 bases, and 9 bases lay between the germline ends. The CDR3 sequence is 12 residues long. Germline V gives CDR1 GTSNPN, CDR2 SVGIG (reference sequence). CDR3 bases: TGTGCCTGGAGCGTCCAGTACTACGAGCAGTACTTC. It specifies CAWSVQYYEQYF.

V is TRBV19 and J is TRBJ1-3, with 7 positions matching TRBD1. The CDR3 extends over 16 amino acids. The germline CDR1 and CDR2 sequences are LNHDA and SQIVND (reference sequence). Trimming cost V 9 bases and J 1 base; bases outside gene matches: 12. As DNA, the CDR3 is TGTGCCAGCATTAACAGGGGACGAGCTTCTGGAAACACCATATATTTT. Translating gives CASINRGRASGNTIYF.

This clone was seen a single time. Other DNA sequences in this sample translate to the same CDR3. This chain connects TRBV19 to TRBJ1-5, with TRBD1 as a possible D gene (6 bases). V was trimmed by 4 bases and J by 6 bases, leaving 10 bases between them. CDR1 and CDR2 (germline): LNHDA, SQIVND (reference sequence). The CDR3 runs 13 residues. Here the CDR3 reads CASSTQGGQPQHF. For the CDR3, the DNA is TGTGCCAGTAGTACTCAAGGGGGTCAGCCCCAGCATTTT.

The CDR3 region is CASSVEGWDFTSGNTIYF. CDR3 DNA sequence: TGTGCCAGCAGCGTAGAAGGCTGGGATTTTACCTCTGGAAACACCATATATTTT. The V gene is TRBV9, the J gene TRBJ1-3; D is ambiguous. Germline V CDR1 and CDR2: SGDLS, YYNGEE. V lost 0 bases and J lost 0, with 16 bases in between. The CDR3 spans 18 residues.

In its sample, this clone was seen once. The CDR3 reads CASSLRIGQGTGELFF. The CDR3 DNA reads TGTGCCAGCAGTCTCCGCATCGGACAGGGGACCGGGGAGCTGTTTTTT. The J gene is TRBJ2-2, the V gene TRBV28; 9 positions match TRBD1. CDR1 MDHEN and CDR2 SYDVKM come from the germline V gene. Unmatched junction bases numbered 9, after V lost 5 bases and J lost 5 bases. There are 16 residues in the CDR3.

Regarding this clone: The same CDR3 is also encoded by other DNA sequences in this sample. This sequence joins TRBV28 and TRBJ1-3; D unresolved. CDR1 and CDR2 (germline): MDHEN, SYDVKM. Trimming took off 4 bases at V and 2 bases at J, with 6 bases between the two ends. The CDR3 covers 13 residues. The CDR3 coding sequence is TGTGCCAGCAGTTCCCCACCTGGAAACACCATATATTTT. Translating it yields CASSSPPGNTIYF.

This clone was found a few times. V and J are TRBV6-1 and TRBJ2-7; D is perhaps TRBD1 (6 bases). From germline, CDR1 is MNHNS and CDR2 SASEGT. There are 14 residues in the CDR3. With 1 base removed from V and 5 bases from J, the gap between germline ends came to 12 bases. CDR3 in amino acids: CASSEVSGTHEQYF. As DNA, the CDR3 is TGTGCCAGCAGTGAAGTGTCCGGGACACACGAGCAGTACTTC.

This clone was seen a few times. In DNA, the CDR3 is TGCGCCAGCAGCTTGGTAGGGTGGCAAGAGACCCAGTACTTC. The encoded protein is CASSLVGWQETQYF. The rearrangement joins TRBV5-1 to TRBJ2-5; no definite D call. Germline V lookup: CDR1 SGHRS, CDR2 YFSETQ. V shed 0 bases and J shed 2 bases, with 8 bases lying between them. The CDR3 length is 14 residues.

This chain uses TRBV28 with TRBJ1-1; TRBD1 matches at 7 bases. V dropped 6 bases and J dropped 5; count of bases not matched to a gene: 12. The CDR3 loop spans 15 amino acids. Germline assignment: CDR1 MDHEN and CDR2 SYDVKM. CDR3 sequence: CASSRQQGQGTEAFF. The CDR3 DNA is TGTGCCAGCAGCCGCCAACAGGGGCAGGGGACTGAAGCTTTCTTT.

This clone was seen a single time. This chain connects TRBV15 to TRBJ2-5; D is unresolved. In germline, CDR1 is LNHNV, CDR2 YYDKDF (reference sequence). Between the trimmed V and J ends, which lost 6 bases and 1 base, there was a span of 18 bases. The CDR3 is 16 residues long. The CDR3 DNA reads TGTGCCACCAGTCCGCTCGTGGATCAAGGCCAAGAGACCCAGTACTTC. Its protein product is CATSPLVDQGQETQYF. The variable domain in full, with the rest retrieved from reference TRBV15 and TRBJ2-5, is DAMVIQNPRYQVTQFGKPVTLSCSQTLNHNVMYWYQQKSSQAPKLLFHYYDKDFNNEADTPDNFQSRRPNTSFCFLDIRSPGLGDTAMYLCATSPLVDQGQETQYFGPGTRLLVL.

The chain joins TRBV4-1 to TRBJ1-4; D is ambiguous. Germline V lookup: CDR1 MGHRA, CDR2 YSYEKL. Between the trimmed V and J ends, which lost 1 base and 8 bases, there was a span of 14 bases. The CDR3 has 15 residues. CDR3 in DNA: TGCGCCAGCAGCCAAGTTGCCGTTAGAACGGAAAAACTGTTTTTT. This gives the protein CASSQVAVRTEKLFF.

V usage is TRBV2 and J usage is TRBJ1-4, with D possibly being TRBD1 (6 bases). Germline CDR1 SNHLY, CDR2 FYNNEI. Trimming removed 6 bases from V and 5 bases from J, with 10 bases in between. This CDR3 comprises 13 residues. This chain's CDR3 is CASRRQGNEKLFF. DNA of the CDR3: TGTGCCAGCAGGAGGCAGGGGAATGAAAAACTGTTTTTT.

The table lists this clone with a count of one. The chain links TRBV4-3 to TRBJ1-2, with TRBD1 as a possible D gene (5 bases). The germline V and J ends were trimmed by 0 bases and 4 bases, with 15 bases remaining between them. Germline values: CDR1 LGHNA, CDR2 YSLEER. The CDR3 loop spans 16 amino acids. CDR3 in amino acids: CASSQEGQGVIYGYTF. The CDR3 nucleotides read TGCGCCAGCAGCCAAGAGGGTCAGGGAGTTATCTATGGCTACACCTTC.

The chain uses TRBV7-3 and TRBJ2-2, with D possibly matching TRBD1 (5 bases). The CDR3 extends over 14 amino acids. Between the trimmed V and J ends, which lost 1 base and 5 bases, there was a span of 8 bases. CDR1 and CDR2 from the germline V gene are SGHTA and FQGTGA. The CDR3 region has the DNA TGTGCCAGCAGCTTAAGCCAGGGTACCGGGGAGCTGTTTTTT. Translating it yields CASSLSQGTGELFF.

The V and J genes are TRBV5-1 and TRBJ2-2, with 8 nucleotides matching TRBD1. Unmatched junction bases numbered 6, after V lost 4 bases and J lost 1 base. This CDR3 is built from 16 residues. CDR1 is SGHRS, CDR2 YFSETQ, per germline. The CDR3 sequence is CASSAQGAGNTGELFF. The CDR3 DNA is TGCGCCAGCAGCGCCCAGGGGGCTGGGAACACCGGGGAGCTGTTTTTT.

This chain connects TRBV4-1 to TRBJ2-7; possible D gene TRBD2, 5 bases. Germline V lookup: CDR1 MGHRA, CDR2 YSYEKL. V was shortened by 3 bases and J by 0 bases, with 15 bases between the two germline ends. The CDR3 has 16 amino acids. The CDR3 DNA reads as TGCGCCAGCAGCCAGGCGGACTTATTCCTCTCCTACGAGCAGTACTTC. Encoded protein: CASSQADLFLSYEQYF.

This chain uses TRBV27 with TRBJ1-2; possible D gene TRBD1, 5 bases. CDR3 length equals 15 residues. CDR1 and CDR2 (germline): MNHEY, SMNVEV (reference sequence). V was cut by 4 bases and J by 4 bases, with 16 bases left in between. In DNA, the CDR3 is TGTGCCAGCAGTTACCCGGACGAGAGGGGCTATGGCTACACCTTC. As protein: CASSYPDERGYGYTF.

The J gene is TRBJ2-5, the V gene TRBV28, with D possibly being TRBD1 (6 bases). The V and J ends lost 6 bases and 3 bases respectively, with 17 bases between them. CDR3 length: 15 amino acids. Germline V gene lookup returns CDR1 MDHEN and CDR2 SYDVKM. DNA for the CDR3: TGTGCCAGCAGGTGGGACACCATAGGGGAAGAGACCCAGTACTTC. This gives the protein CASRWDTIGEETQYF.

The chain recombines TRBV30 with TRBJ1-3; 7 bases are shared with TRBD1. Germline loops: CDR1 GTSNPN, CDR2 SVGIG (reference sequence). The CDR3 runs 16 residues. The V gene end was trimmed by 0 bases and the J gene end by 0 bases; junction bases not matched to a gene: 5. The CDR3 DNA follows: TGTGCCTGGAGTGTACGGACAGGCCACTCTGGAAACACCATATATTTT. Protein product: CAWSVRTGHSGNTIYF.

J is TRBJ1-1 and V is TRBV5-4; maybe TRBD1 (5 bases). The CDR3 sequence is 14 residues long. CDR1 SGHNT and CDR2 YYREEE come from the germline V gene (reference sequence). V dropped 4 bases and J dropped 1 base, with 11 bases sitting between them. The CDR3 DNA is TGTGCCAGCAGCCCCCTCGGGGGGAACACTGAAGCTTTCTTT. Its protein product is CASSPLGGNTEAFF. The variable domain in full, with the rest retrieved from reference TRBV5-4 and TRBJ1-1, is ETGVTQSPTHLIKTRGQQVTLRCSSQSGHNTVSWYQQALGQGPQFIFQYYREEENGRGNFPPRFSGLQFPNYSSELNVNALELDDSALYLCASSPLGGNTEAFFGQGTRLTVV.

The chain recombines TRBV18 with TRBJ2-2; TRBD1 might be the D (6 bases). Germline assignment: CDR1 KGHSH and CDR2 LQKENI. The V and J ends lost 3 bases and 4 bases respectively, with 12 bases between them. The CDR3 covers 15 residues. The CDR3 DNA reads TGTGCCAGCTCACCGGGGCAGGGGTTCACCGGGGAGCTGTTTTTT. Its translation: CASSPGQGFTGELFF. Together with reference TRBV18 and TRBJ2-2, the CDR3 gives the full variable domain: NAGVMQNPRHLVRRRGQEARLRCSPMKGHSHVYWYRQLPEEGLKFMVYLQKENIIDESGMPKERFSAEFPKEGPSILRIQQVVRGDSAAYFCASSPGQGFTGELFFGEGSRLTVL.

A few counts support this clone. The rearrangement joins TRBV7-3 to TRBJ2-3, with a possible D match to TRBD2 (6 bases). V was pared by 4 bases and J by 5 bases, with 13 bases between. Per the germline V gene, CDR1 is SGHTA and CDR2 is FQGTGA. The CDR3 totals 14 residues. CDR3 loop: CASSSGLRRDTQYF. For the CDR3, the DNA is TGTGCCAGCAGCTCGGGACTCCGCCGAGATACGCAGTATTTT.